Shown below are 14 T cell receptor beta chains from a single sample sequenced in a study of cytomegalovirus exposure and HLA in healthy donors. This PCR relied on a set of 60 Vbeta primers and 13 Jbeta primers. TCRdb keeps only in-frame clones here, not all; method: immunoSEQ multiplex PCR. The sample includes over 90,000 clones, 55% to 75% of them seen just once. The sample comprised PBMCs. The receptor source for this set is a woman between 50 and 59 years old in good health and CMV-seropositive.

V gene TRBV7-4 combines with J gene TRBJ2-1; D is uncertain. Trimming left V 2 bases short and J 0 bases short, with 14 bases between. This CDR3 region has 17 residues. Germline CDR1 SGHVT, CDR2 SQSDAQ. This CDR3 is CASSLILGASSYNEQFF. The CDR3 nucleotides read TGTGCCAGCAGCTTAATTCTAGGCGCTAGCTCCTACAATGAGCAGTTCTTC.

This clone was counted many times. The CDR3 region is CASSSGQFTDTQYF. The CDR3 coding sequence is TGTGCCAGCAGCTCAGGACAGTTCACAGATACGCAGTATTTT. The chain uses TRBV11-2 and TRBJ2-3; perhaps TRBD1 as D (6 bases). Trimming removed 4 bases at V and 2 bases at J, with 10 bases between. The CDR3 is 14 amino acids. Germline lookup yields CDR1 SGHAT and CDR2 FQNNGV.

The V gene is TRBV7-2, the J gene TRBJ2-1, with 8 bases lining up with TRBD2. CDR1 and CDR2 from the germline V gene are SGHTA and FQGNSA. The CDR3 consists of 16 residues. The ends lost 2 bases at V and 9 bases at J; junction bases unmatched: 12. The CDR3 spells CASSLSGGRSILEQFF. The CDR3 bases are TGTGCCAGCAGCTTAAGTGGCGGGAGGTCCATTCTTGAGCAGTTCTTC. Full variable domain (missing parts from reference TRBV7-2 and TRBJ2-1): GAGVSQSPSNKVTEKGKDVELRCDPISGHTALYWYRQSLGQGLEFLIYFQGNSAPDKSGLPSDRFSAERTGGSVSTLTIQRTQQEDSAVYLCASSLSGGRSILEQFFGPGTRLTVL.

V is TRBV7-9 and J is TRBJ2-7; the D gene is possibly TRBD2 (5 bases). This CDR3 has 12 residues. Per germline, CDR1 SEHNR and CDR2 FQNEAQ (reference sequence). The V end was cut by 0 bases, the J end by 7 bases, with 7 bases between. The CDR3 spells CASSLAEEEQYF. CDR3 DNA: TGTGCCAGCAGCTTAGCGGAGGAGGAGCAGTACTTC.

V gene TRBV7-2 combines with J gene TRBJ1-5, with D perhaps matching TRBD1 (6 bases). Germline lookup yields CDR1 SGHTA and CDR2 FQGNSA. This CDR3 comprises 15 residues. Trimming took off 3 bases at V and 5 bases at J, with 14 bases between the two ends. The CDR3 loop is CASSFVGGGDQPQHF. The CDR3 DNA reads TGTGCCAGCAGCTTCGTAGGCGGGGGCGATCAGCCCCAGCATTTT.

The chain has TRBV19 and TRBJ2-7; D might be TRBD1 (5 bases). The V end was cut by 8 bases, the J end by 0 bases, with 17 bases between. Germline values: CDR1 LNHDA, CDR2 SQIVND (reference sequence). CDR3 length equals 15 residues. CDR3 bases: TGTGCCAGTGCTCTTGGACACCGCAACTCCTACGAGCAGTACTTC. It translates to CASALGHRNSYEQYF.

In DNA, the CDR3 is TGTGCCAGCAGTGAAGAAGGGGTTGGCCAAAACATTCAGTACTTC. This translates into CASSEEGVGQNIQYF. The rearrangement uses TRBV2 and TRBJ2-4, with a weak D call TRBD1 (5 bases). Looked up from germline, CDR1 is SNHLY and CDR2 is FYNNEI. The V and J ends lost 1 base and 5 bases respectively, with 12 bases between them. The CDR3 runs to 15 residues.

V gene TRBV5-4 combines with J gene TRBJ2-3; 7 nucleotides line up with TRBD2. CDR3 length equals 17 residues. In germline, CDR1 is SGHNT, CDR2 YYREEE (reference sequence). V was pared by 1 base and J by 5 bases, with 13 bases of the junction left unmatched. This CDR3 reads CASSLYKLSAGLDTQYF. CDR3 in DNA: TGTGCCAGCAGCTTGTATAAGTTGTCAGCGGGACTAGATACGCAGTATTTT.

Of note for this clone: At one of its ends the junction is not consistent with the germline gene, which may arise from a read error. This chain connects TRBV7-2 to TRBJ2-7; 8 positions match TRBD1. The germline V gene encodes CDR1 SGHTA and CDR2 FQGNSA. The CDR3 extends over 12 amino acids. CDR3 in DNA: TGTGCCAGCAGCTTATTACAGGGGGTTGGGGTCTTC. The encoded protein is CASSLLQGVGVF.

V gene TRBV11-3 combines with J gene TRBJ2-3, with 8 bases fitting TRBD2. The V and J ends lost 5 bases and 4 bases, in that order; junction bases with no gene match: 8. This CDR3 has 15 amino acids. Germline CDR1 SGHNT, CDR2 YENEEA. In DNA, the CDR3 is TGTGCCAGCAGCCCCTCTCCCGGGAGGGCAGATACGCAGTATTTT. Translated: CASSPSPGRADTQYF.

The chain is built from TRBV5-6 and TRBJ1-5; TRBD1 agrees at 7 bases. The CDR3 extends over 15 amino acids. The germline CDR1 and CDR2 sequences are SGHDT and YYEEEE. Germline trimming cut 2 bases from V and 1 base from J; bases unmatched to any gene: 3. This CDR3 is CASSFLQGSNQPQHF. The CDR3 nucleotides are TGTGCCAGCAGCTTTTTACAGGGGAGCAATCAGCCCCAGCATTTT.

V and J are TRBV11-2 and TRBJ2-5; maybe TRBD1 (5 bases). Trimming stripped 1 base from V and 5 bases from J, with 14 bases between. This CDR3 spans 15 amino acids. CDR1 and CDR2 (germline): SGHAT, FQNNGV. For the CDR3, the DNA is TGTGCCAGCAGCTTAGGCCCGGTCCCAGGGGAGACCCAGTACTTC. As protein: CASSLGPVPGETQYF.

The chain is built from TRBV7-2 and TRBJ2-7, with a possible D match to TRBD2 (5 bases). The length of the CDR3 is 16 residues. Germline V gene sequence: CDR1 SGHTA, CDR2 FQGNSA. V lost 3 bases and J lost 2, with 17 bases in between. CDR3 DNA: TGTGCCAGCAGCTTGATCTTGAGGGAGCCCCCCTACGAGCAGTACTTC. Translated: CASSLILREPPYEQYF.

The chain combines TRBV28 with TRBJ1-2; 8 bases are shared with TRBD1. Germline CDR1 is MDHEN and CDR2 is SYDVKM. The CDR3 has 13 amino acids. Unmatched junction bases numbered 8, after V lost 6 bases and J lost 8 bases. The CDR3 sequence: CASRLDRVTGYTF. CDR3 DNA: TGTGCCAGCAGGTTGGACAGGGTGACAGGCTACACCTTC.